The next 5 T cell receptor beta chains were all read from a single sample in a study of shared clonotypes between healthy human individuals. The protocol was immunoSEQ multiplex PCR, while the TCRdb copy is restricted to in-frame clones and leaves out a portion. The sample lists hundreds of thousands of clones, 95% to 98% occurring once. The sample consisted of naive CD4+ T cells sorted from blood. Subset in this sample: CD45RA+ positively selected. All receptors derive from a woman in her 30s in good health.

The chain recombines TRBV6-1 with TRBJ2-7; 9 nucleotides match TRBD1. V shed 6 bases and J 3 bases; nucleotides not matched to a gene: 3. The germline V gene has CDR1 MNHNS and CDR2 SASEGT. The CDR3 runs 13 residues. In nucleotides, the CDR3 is TGTGCCAGCAGGGACAGGGGAGGCTACGAGCAGTACTTC. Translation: CASRDRGGYEQYF.

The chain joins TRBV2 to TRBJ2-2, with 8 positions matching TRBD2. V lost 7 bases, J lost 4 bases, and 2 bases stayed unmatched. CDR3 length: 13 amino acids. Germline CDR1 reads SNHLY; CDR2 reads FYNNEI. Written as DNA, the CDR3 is TGTGCCAGCACTAGCGGGTTCACCGGGGAGCTGTTTTTT. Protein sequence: CASTSGFTGELFF.

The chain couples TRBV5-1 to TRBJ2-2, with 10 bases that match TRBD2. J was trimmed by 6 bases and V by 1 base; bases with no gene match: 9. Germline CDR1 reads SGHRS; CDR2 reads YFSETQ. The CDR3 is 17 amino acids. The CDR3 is CASSLSSGRAWAGELFF. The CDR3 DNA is TGCGCCAGCAGCTTGTCGAGCGGGAGGGCCTGGGCCGGGGAGCTGTTTTTT.

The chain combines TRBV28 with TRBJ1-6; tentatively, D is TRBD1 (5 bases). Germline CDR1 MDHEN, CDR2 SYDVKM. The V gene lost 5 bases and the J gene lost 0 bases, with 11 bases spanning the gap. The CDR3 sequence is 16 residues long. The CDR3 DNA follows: TGTGCCAGCAGTCCTTTGGGGGGCTCCTATAATTCACCCCTCCACTTT. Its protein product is CASSPLGGSYNSPLHF.

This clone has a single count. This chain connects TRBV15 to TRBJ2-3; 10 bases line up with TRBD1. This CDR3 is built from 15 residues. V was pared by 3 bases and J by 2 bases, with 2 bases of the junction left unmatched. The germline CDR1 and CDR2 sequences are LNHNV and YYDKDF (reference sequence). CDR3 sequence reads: CATSRGQGITDTQYF. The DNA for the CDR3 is TGTGCCACCAGCAGGGGACAGGGGATCACAGATACGCAGTATTTT.